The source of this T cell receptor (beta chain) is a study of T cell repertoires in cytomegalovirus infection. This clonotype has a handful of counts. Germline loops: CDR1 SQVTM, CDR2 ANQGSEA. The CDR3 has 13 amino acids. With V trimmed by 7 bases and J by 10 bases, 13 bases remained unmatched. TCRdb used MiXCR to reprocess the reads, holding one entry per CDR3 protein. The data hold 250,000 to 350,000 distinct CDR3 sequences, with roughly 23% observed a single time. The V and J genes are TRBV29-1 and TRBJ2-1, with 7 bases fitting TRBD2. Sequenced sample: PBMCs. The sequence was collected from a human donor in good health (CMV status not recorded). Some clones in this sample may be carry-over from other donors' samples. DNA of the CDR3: TGCAGCGCCGGGACTACCGCGATACAGGAGCAGTTCTTC. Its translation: CSAGTTAIQEQFF.